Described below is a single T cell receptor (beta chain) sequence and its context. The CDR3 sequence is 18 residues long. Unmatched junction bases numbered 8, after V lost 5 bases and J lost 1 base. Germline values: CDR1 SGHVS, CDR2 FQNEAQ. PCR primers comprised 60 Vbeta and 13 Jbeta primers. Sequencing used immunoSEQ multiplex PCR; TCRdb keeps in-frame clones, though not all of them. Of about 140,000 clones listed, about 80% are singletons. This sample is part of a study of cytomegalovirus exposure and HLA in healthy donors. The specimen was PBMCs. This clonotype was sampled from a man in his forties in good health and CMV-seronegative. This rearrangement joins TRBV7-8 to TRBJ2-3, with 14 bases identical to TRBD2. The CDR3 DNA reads TGTGCCAGCAGCCACCCGGGACTAGCGGGGGCCCGCACAGATACGCAGTATTTT. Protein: CASSHPGLAGARTDTQYF.